This T cell receptor (beta chain) appears in the sequencing data of a study of immune heterogeneity within non-small cell lung tumors. Study background: Of the tumors, a few were squamous cell, about ten non-squamous, and 1 not otherwise specified. Findings of the study overall: Clonality of local T cells correlated moderately but significantly with local tumor mutational burden (R 0.3 to 0.4).

Bulk tumor genomic DNA, 550 to 650 ng per sample, was the template. In surgery, several biopsies were collected from each primary tumor at widely spaced sites. With untreated, newly diagnosed non-small cell lung cancer, the patients went on to undergo curative surgery. Note on this clonotype: The antigen remains undetermined. It may be a read error: a sequence one base away is much more abundant.

The authors amplified TCR beta CDR3 by multiplex PCR with 32 V and 13 J primers. One entry per CDR3 protein results from TCRdb running MiXCR on the multiplex PCR reads. The sample lists 10,000 to 12,000 distinct CDR3 sequences, 25% to 35% occurring once. The sequenced sample consisted of lung tumor tissue. This clonotype originated in an older woman with non-small cell lung cancer.

CDR3: CASILRVGGNNEQFF. In DNA form, the CDR3 reads TGTGCCAGCATCTTAAGAGTCGGCGGGAACAATGAGCAGTTCTTC. This rearrangement joins TRBV7-3 to TRBJ2-1; D is possibly TRBD2 (6 bases). The CDR3 length is 15 residues. From germline, CDR1 is SGHTA and CDR2 FQGTGA.